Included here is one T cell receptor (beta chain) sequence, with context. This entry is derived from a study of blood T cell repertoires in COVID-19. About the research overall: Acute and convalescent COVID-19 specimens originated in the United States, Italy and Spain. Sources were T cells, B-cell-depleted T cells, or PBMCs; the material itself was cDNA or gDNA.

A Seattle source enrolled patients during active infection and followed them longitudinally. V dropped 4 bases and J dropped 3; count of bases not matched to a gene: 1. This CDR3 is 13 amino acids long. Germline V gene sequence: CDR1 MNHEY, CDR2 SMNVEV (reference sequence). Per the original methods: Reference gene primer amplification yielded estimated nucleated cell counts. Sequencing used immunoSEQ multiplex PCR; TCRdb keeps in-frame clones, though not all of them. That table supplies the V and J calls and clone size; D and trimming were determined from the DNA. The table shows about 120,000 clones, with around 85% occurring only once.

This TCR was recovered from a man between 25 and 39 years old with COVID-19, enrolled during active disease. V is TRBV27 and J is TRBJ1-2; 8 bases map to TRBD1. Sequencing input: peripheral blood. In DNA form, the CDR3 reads TGTGCCAGCAGTTCGACAGGGGACTATGGCTACACCTTC. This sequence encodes CASSSTGDYGYTF.